One sample yielded the 26 T cell receptor beta chains listed below, sequenced in a study of cytomegalovirus exposure and HLA in healthy donors. The PCR contained 60 Vbeta and 13 Jbeta primers. Method: immunoSEQ multiplex PCR; TCRdb's copy keeps in-frame clones and lacks some. The profile shows fewer than 250,000 clones, about 75% of them singletons. The sequenced sample was PBMCs. The receptors derive from a man younger than 35 in good health and CMV-seronegative.

The rearrangement joins TRBV15 to TRBJ1-2; TRBD1 matches 7 bases. The CDR3 has 14 residues. CDR1 LNHNV and CDR2 YYDKDF come from the germline V gene (reference sequence). V lost 1 base and J lost 8; bases outside the gene matches: 7. The CDR3 spells CATSRGTGVGGYTF. CDR3 coding DNA: TGTGCCACCAGCAGAGGAACAGGGGTGGGAGGCTACACCTTC.

The rearrangement joins TRBV6-5 to TRBJ2-7, with D hard to call. V gave up 7 bases and J gave up 4 bases, with 14 bases separating them. From germline, CDR1 is MNHEY and CDR2 SVGAGI. The CDR3 runs to 13 residues. The CDR3: CASTPGARYEQYF. Written as DNA, the CDR3 is TGTGCCAGCACCCCAGGCGCTCGGTACGAGCAGTACTTC.

Comment on this clone: The junction differs from germline at one of its ends, possibly a read error. The chain uses TRBV11-3 and TRBJ2-7, with D possibly matching TRBD2 (5 bases). The CDR3 is 13 residues long. CDR1 is SGHNT and CDR2 is YENEEA in the germline V gene. The CDR3 loop reads CASSLEGGLDEGF. The CDR3 region has the DNA TGTGCCAGCAGCTTAGAAGGTGGTCTGGACGAGGGCTTC.

The rearrangement uses TRBV5-1 and TRBJ2-5; 9 nucleotides match TRBD2. Germline lookup yields CDR1 SGHRS and CDR2 YFSETQ. The CDR3 totals 14 residues. J lost 5 bases, V lost 5 bases, and 7 bases had no gene match. This chain's CDR3 is CASRGVAGEETQYF. The DNA of the CDR3 is TGCGCCAGCAGGGGGGTAGCGGGAGAGGAGACCCAGTACTTC.

This clone appeared a single time. The chain combines TRBV21-1 with TRBJ2-1; the DNA was not used to check the table's D call, TRBD1. TRBV21-1 is an annotated pseudogene. This CDR3 comprises 19 residues. CDR3 nucleotide sequence: TGTGCCAGCAGCAAAAAGGCCGCGATCCAGGGCTACTCCTACAATGAGCAGTTCTTC. This gives the protein CASSKKAAIQGYSYNEQFF.

The chain's CDR3 is CASSPGGNTGELFF. In nucleotides, the CDR3 is TGTGCCAGCAGCCCAGGGGGGAACACCGGGGAGCTGTTTTTT. The chain has TRBV5-4 and TRBJ2-2; TRBD1 aligns across 7 bases. The J segment lost 1 base and the V segment lost 4 bases, leaving 1 base of the junction unmatched. CDR1 is SGHNT, CDR2 YYREEE, per germline (reference sequence). This CDR3 is built from 14 residues.

The chain carries TRBV11-2 and TRBJ2-1; tentatively, D is TRBD2 (6 bases). The CDR3 sequence is 12 residues long. The V gene lost 5 bases and the J gene lost 12 bases, with 14 bases spanning the gap. From germline, CDR1 is SGHAT and CDR2 FQNNGV. CDR3 in amino acids: CASSQDYNSQFF. CDR3 bases: TGTGCCAGCAGCCAGGACTATAACTCGCAGTTCTTC.

The chain uses TRBV15 and TRBJ2-3; 10 bases agree with TRBD2. Germline-derived CDR1 and CDR2 are LNHNV and YYDKDF (reference sequence). The CDR3 totals 13 residues. The J segment lost 14 bases and the V segment lost 0 bases, leaving 5 bases of the junction unmatched. The CDR3 region has the DNA TGTGCCACCAGCAGAGAGGGACTAGCGACGAGGTATTTT. Amino acid sequence: CATSREGLATRYF.

The V and J genes are TRBV29-1 and TRBJ2-3; 11 bases fit TRBD2. The CDR3 extends over 16 amino acids. Germline V gives CDR1 SQVTM, CDR2 ANQGSEA. Losses at the gene ends were 4 bases for V and 6 bases for J; bases not matched to a gene: 12. The CDR3 nucleotides are TGCAGCGTTGCCGCGGAACTAGCGGGAGAAGCGGATACGCAGTATTTT. This encodes CSVAAELAGEADTQYF.

The chain carries TRBV19 and TRBJ2-6; TRBD1 might be the D (5 bases). The CDR3 has 15 residues. Trimming left V 6 bases short and J 2 bases short, with 11 bases between. Per the germline V gene, CDR1 is LNHDA and CDR2 is SQIVND (reference sequence). The chain's CDR3 is CASRQGVAGANVLTF. CDR3 sequence (DNA): TGTGCCAGTAGGCAGGGCGTCGCTGGGGCCAACGTCCTGACTTTC.

V usage is TRBV9 and J usage is TRBJ2-3; perhaps TRBD2 as D (5 bases). The CDR3 runs to 14 residues. Germline V CDR1 and CDR2: SGDLS, YYNGEE. The V end was cut by 0 bases, the J end by 1 base, with 6 bases between. The CDR3 nucleotides read TGTGCCAGCAGCGTAGGGACTGGCACAGATACGCAGTATTTT. This codes for CASSVGTGTDTQYF.

The V call is TRBV7-3, the J call TRBJ1-5; weak D call: TRBD1 (6 bases). Germline V CDR1 and CDR2: SGHTA, FQGTGA. CDR3 length: 15 amino acids. V was pared by 5 bases and J by 6 bases, with 17 bases between. The DNA for the CDR3 is TGTGCCAGCAGCGCATCGGGGGGCGTTCTTCAGCCCCAGCATTTT. Protein sequence: CASSASGGVLQPQHF.

The gene calls are TRBV25-1 and TRBJ2-3; D possibly corresponds to TRBD2 (6 bases). V was pared by 11 bases and J by 1 base, with 13 bases between. Germline loops: CDR1 MGHDK, CDR2 SYGVNS. The CDR3 is 13 amino acids. The chain's CDR3 is CAGSRGGTDTQYF. DNA for the CDR3: TGTGCCGGGTCGCGGGGTGGCACAGATACGCAGTATTTT.

V usage is TRBV11-2 and J usage is TRBJ1-1; a possible D gene is TRBD1 (6 bases). The V end was cut by 6 bases, the J end by 4 bases, with 15 bases between. The CDR3 is 14 amino acids. Germline V gene sequence: CDR1 SGHAT, CDR2 FQNNGV. Written as DNA, the CDR3 is TGTGCCAGCAGTCTACAGGGCGGGTCCACTGAAGCTTTCTTT. Its translation is CASSLQGGSTEAFF. The whole variable domain, filled in from reference TRBV11-2 and TRBJ1-1, reads EAGVAQSPRYKIIEKRQSVAFWCNPISGHATLYWYQQILGQGPKLLIQFQNNGVVDDSQLPKDRFSAERLKGVDSTLKIQPAKLEDSAVYLCASSLQGGSTEAFFGQGTRLTVV.

The count of this clone is one. CDR3 nucleotide sequence: TGTGCCATCACCCACGACGGGGGGGAAGCTTTCTTT. Its protein is CAITHDGGEAFF. The chain employs TRBV10-3 and TRBJ1-1; perhaps TRBD1 as D (5 bases). Trimming left V 7 bases short and J 8 bases short, with 14 bases between. Germline V gene data show CDR1 as ENHRY and CDR2 as SYGVKD. The CDR3 has 12 amino acids.

The chain carries TRBV7-9 and TRBJ2-1; no definite D call. Deletions cut 8 bases from V and 0 bases from J, with 14 bases between. This CDR3 contains 15 residues. Germline values: CDR1 SEHNR, CDR2 FQNEAQ (reference sequence). CDR3 DNA sequence: TGTGCCAGCGGCCCCCCACCCAGCTCCTACAATGAGCAGTTCTTC. Translated: CASGPPPSSYNEQFF.

This sequence joins TRBV5-6 and TRBJ1-6, with 7 nucleotides matching TRBD1. Germline V gene sequence: CDR1 SGHDT, CDR2 YYEEEE. The CDR3 loop spans 15 amino acids. V lost 4 bases, J lost 5 bases, and 6 bases stayed unmatched. The CDR3 coding sequence is TGTGCCAGCAGCCGGGTCGGGACAGATAATTCACCCCTCCACTTT. This translates into CASSRVGTDNSPLHF.

The chain combines TRBV19 with TRBJ2-7; TRBD1 matches at 8 bases. Trimming took 5 bases from V and 7 from J; bases not matched to a gene: 10. Germline V gene lookup returns CDR1 LNHDA and CDR2 SQIVND (reference sequence). The CDR3 extends over 14 amino acids. The DNA for the CDR3 is TGTGCCAGTAGTCCGGACAGGGCGACGAGTGAGCAGTACTTC. Protein sequence: CASSPDRATSEQYF.

V and J are TRBV11-2 and TRBJ1-4, with 11 bases fitting TRBD1. Germline trimming cut 5 bases from V and 0 bases from J; bases unmatched to any gene: 11. The germline V gene has CDR1 SGHAT and CDR2 FQNNGV. This CDR3 is built from 19 residues. In nucleotides, the CDR3 is TGTGCCAGCAGCCCGGGTGGGACAGGGGGGTTTTCAACTAATGAAAAACTGTTTTTT. Protein: CASSPGGTGGFSTNEKLFF.

This clone was detected once. The chain is built from TRBV6-5 and TRBJ1-2; 8 bases match TRBD1. The CDR3 has 14 amino acids. V dropped 2 bases and J dropped 3; count of bases not matched to a gene: 2. Germline lookup yields CDR1 MNHEY and CDR2 SVGAGI. DNA for the CDR3: TGTGCCAGCAGTTACGACAGGGGCGACTATGGCTACACCTTC. Its protein is CASSYDRGDYGYTF.

V usage is TRBV20-1 and J usage is TRBJ2-3; D gene uncertain. This CDR3 is 11 amino acids long. Trimming left V 5 bases short and J 6 bases short, with 9 bases between. The V gene's germline CDR1 is DFQATT and CDR2 SNEGSKA (reference sequence). This chain's CDR3 is CSAYTRDTQYF. In DNA, the CDR3 is TGCAGTGCTTACACGAGGGATACGCAGTATTTT.

The DNA of the CDR3 is TGTGCAAGTCGCTCGGACAGTTCCGAGCAGTTCTTC. Encoded protein: CASRSDSSEQFF. V gene TRBV12-2 combines with J gene TRBJ2-1; the D segment call TRBD1 is taken from the table without a DNA check. TRBV12-2 is listed as a pseudogene. This CDR3 has 12 residues.

V gene TRBV6-5 combines with J gene TRBJ2-7, with a possible D match to TRBD2 (5 bases). The germline V gene encodes CDR1 MNHEY and CDR2 SVGAGI. This CDR3 contains 13 residues. Trimming left V 2 bases short and J 5 bases short, with 10 bases between. The CDR3 bases are TGTGCCAGCAGTTACCCTGGAGGCCACGAGCAGTACTTC. Its translation is CASSYPGGHEQYF.

V is TRBV11-3 and J is TRBJ2-3, with 8 bases identical to TRBD1. Trimming removed 3 bases from V and 2 bases from J; junction bases left unmatched: 7. The CDR3 is made up of 16 amino acids. Looked up from germline, CDR1 is SGHNT and CDR2 is YENEEA. This CDR3 reads CASSLSQGAVTDTQYF. In DNA, the CDR3 is TGTGCCAGCAGCTTGTCGCAGGGGGCTGTCACAGATACGCAGTATTTT.

The rearrangement joins TRBV7-2 to TRBJ2-7; 7 bases line up with TRBD2. CDR1 is SGHTA, CDR2 FQGNSA, per germline. The CDR3 has 13 residues. The ends lost 4 bases at V and 3 bases at J; junction bases unmatched: 3. The CDR3 is CASSSSGVYEQYF. The CDR3 region has the DNA TGTGCCAGCAGCTCGAGCGGGGTCTACGAGCAGTACTTC.

V and J are TRBV16 and TRBJ1-2; 9 nucleotides agree with TRBD1. The CDR3 runs 15 residues. From germline, CDR1 is KGHSY and CDR2 FQNENV. V was clipped by 4 bases and J by 2 bases; unmatched bases: 5. The CDR3 DNA reads TGTGCCAGCAGCCTGAAACAGGGGGCAAACTATGGCTACACCTTC. Protein sequence: CASSLKQGANYGYTF.